This TCR beta chain came from a study of PD-L1 blockade in urothelial cancer. Study overall: Patients, treated from about 2014 onward, received atezolizumab 1,200 mg intravenously every 3 weeks.

Synthetic spike-ins, TCR analog templates, were added into each PCR. Method: immunoSEQ multiplex PCR; TCRdb's copy keeps in-frame clones and lacks some. This sample carries tens of thousands of clones, around 83% of them seen once, and the ten largest clones take about 2.1%. General observations from the study: More expansion of tumor-associated blood clones, seen at 3 weeks, marked durable-benefit patients. Improved survival was predicted by pretreatment blood TCR clonality below the median.

Specified time point: pretreatment peripheral blood. For this clone: Its antigen is not identified. Other DNA variants within this sample encode the same CDR3.

V was cut by 4 bases and J by 5 bases, with 6 bases left in between. This CDR3 spans 11 amino acids. Germline V lookup: CDR1 SGHDT, CDR2 YYEEEE. This TCR derives from a man aged 55 to 70 with urothelial cancer. The chain couples TRBV5-6 to TRBJ1-1; no definite D call. The sample was PBMCs, taken around atezolizumab (anti-PD-L1) treatment. CDR3 bases: TGTGCCAGCAGCCGAGAGACTGAAGCTTTCTTT. Protein product: CASSRETEAFF.